This T cell receptor beta chain came from a study of T cell responses to AZD1222 COVID-19 vaccine. Overall study findings and caveats: Nearly half of unique spike-specific TCRs reportedly avoided B.1.351 and B.1.1.7 mutated regions. All repertoire sampling was performed exclusively after the peak T cell response. Among those given AZD1222, only five or six were seropositive at baseline.

This CDR3 has 14 amino acids. Trimming took 3 bases from V and 0 from J, leaving 9 bases between them. Germline-derived CDR1 and CDR2 are GTSNPN and SVGIG (reference sequence). Libraries were prepared by immunoSEQ multiplex PCR; TCRdb keeps only in-frame clonotypes and omits some of them. The table shows some 99,000 clones, with around 87% occurring only once. In the case of this clone: The antigen is undetermined.

Sequencing used peripheral blood, obtained 28 days after the second AZD1222 dose. This receptor was taken from an adult who received the AZD1222 COVID-19 vaccine. This rearrangement joins TRBV30 to TRBJ2-1; no definite D call. CDR3 in DNA: TGTGCCTGGAGGGCGGTGAGCTCCTACAATGAGCAGTTCTTC. Encoded protein: CAWRAVSSYNEQFF.